This TCR beta chain derives from a study of Ad26.COV2.S vaccination and SARS-CoV-2 variants. To note about this clone: Its target is unknown.

This table comes from immunoSEQ multiplex PCR, and its TCRdb copy is limited to in-frame clones, with some not included. This sample has around 170,000 clones, with 87% found just once. The study's findings and limits: Analytic work on TCR breadth and depth might have understated the full extent of total T cell responses. Substantial post-vaccination breadth of spike-specific CD8+ and CD4+ T cell responses was reported. The study found similar non-spike TCR breadth in vaccine and placebo recipients.

This TCR was sampled from a human donor who had recovered from COVID-19. Source: peripheral blood, taken after recovery from COVID-19.

CDR3 sequence (DNA): TGTGCCACCAGCACCCCTCTAGGCGGGGGGGAGGAGACCCAGTACTTC. Amino acid sequence: CATSTPLGGGEETQYF. This chain links TRBV15 with TRBJ2-5; 9 bases agree with TRBD2. V shed 4 bases and J 5 bases; nucleotides not matched to a gene: 11. The V gene's germline CDR1 is LNHNV and CDR2 YYDKDF (reference sequence). The CDR3 contains 16 residues.